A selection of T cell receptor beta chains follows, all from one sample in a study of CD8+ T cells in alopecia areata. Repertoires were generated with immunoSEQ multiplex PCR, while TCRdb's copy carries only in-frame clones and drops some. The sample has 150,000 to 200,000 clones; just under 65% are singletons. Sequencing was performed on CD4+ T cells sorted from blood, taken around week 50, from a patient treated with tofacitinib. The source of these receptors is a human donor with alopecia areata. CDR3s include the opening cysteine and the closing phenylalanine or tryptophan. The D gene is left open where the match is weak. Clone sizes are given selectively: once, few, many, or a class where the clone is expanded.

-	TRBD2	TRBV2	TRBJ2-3	CASTGGTTDTQYF	TGTGCCAGCACGGGGGGGACCACAGATACGCAGTATTTT
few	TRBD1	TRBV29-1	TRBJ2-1	CSVHDRGRNNEQFF	TGCAGCGTTCACGACAGGGGTCGGAACAATGAGCAGTTCTTC
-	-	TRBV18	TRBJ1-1	CASSPRLDTEAFF	TGTGCCAGCTCACCACGGCTGGACACTGAAGCTTTCTTT
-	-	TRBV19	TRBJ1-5	CASSTTWIQPQHF	TGTGCCAGTAGTACTACGTGGATCCAGCCCCAGCATTTT
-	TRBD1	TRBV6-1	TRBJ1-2	CANRGSDNYGYTF	TGTGCCAACAGGGGGTCGGATAACTATGGCTACACCTTC
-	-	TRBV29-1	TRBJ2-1	CSVTRLNEQFF	TGCAGCGTTACCAGACTCAATGAGCAGTTCTTC
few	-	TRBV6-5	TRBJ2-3	CASSYNRATDTQYF	TGTGCCAGCAGTTACAACAGGGCGACAGATACGCAGTATTTT
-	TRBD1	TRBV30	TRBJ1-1	CAWSPWGTESTTEAFF	TGTGCCTGGAGTCCGTGGGGGACAGAAAGTACCACTGAAGCTTTCTTT
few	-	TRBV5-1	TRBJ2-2	CASRRGSLDTGELFF	TGCGCCAGCAGGAGGGGGTCGTTGGACACCGGGGAGCTGTTTTTT
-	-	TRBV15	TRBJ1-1	CATSRNYERNTEAFF	TGTGCCACCAGCAGAAACTACGAGAGGAACACTGAAGCTTTCTTT
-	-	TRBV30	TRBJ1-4	CAWSASGQSHEKLFF	TGTGCCTGGAGTGCGTCTGGGCAGAGTCATGAAAAACTGTTTTTT
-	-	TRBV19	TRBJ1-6	CASSTADDSPLHF	TGTGCCAGTAGTACCGCGGATGATTCACCCCTCCACTTT
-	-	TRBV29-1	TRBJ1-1	CSVKGSAEAFF	TGCAGCGTTAAGGGTTCAGCTGAAGCTTTCTTT
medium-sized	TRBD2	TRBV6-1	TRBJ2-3	CASTGLAGVLDTQYF	TGTGCCAGCACTGGACTAGCGGGGGTGTTGGATACGCAGTATTTT
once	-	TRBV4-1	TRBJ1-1	CASSFGTKNTEAFF	TGCGCCAGCAGCTTCGGGACAAAGAACACTGAAGCTTTCTTT
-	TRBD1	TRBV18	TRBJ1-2	CASSQQGITYGYTF	TGTGCCAGCTCCCAACAGGGGATTACCTATGGCTACACCTTC
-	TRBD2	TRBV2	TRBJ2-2	CASRGSGGYTGELFF	TGTGCCAGCAGGGGATCCGGGGGGTACACCGGGGAGCTGTTTTTT
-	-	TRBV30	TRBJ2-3	CAWSRVTVQYF	TGTGCCTGGAGCCGAGTGACGGTCCAGTATTTT
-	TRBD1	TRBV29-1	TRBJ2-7	CSVGPGQGPYEQYF	TGCAGCGTCGGTCCGGGACAGGGACCTTACGAGCAGTACTTC
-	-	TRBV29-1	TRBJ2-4	CSVGARSALDIQYF	TGCAGCGTTGGGGCAAGATCTGCTTTAGACATTCAGTACTTC